The clone carrying this T cell receptor beta chain was counted once. This table comes from immunoSEQ multiplex PCR, and its TCRdb copy is limited to in-frame clones, with some not included. The sample includes some 260,000 clones, roughly 86% of them seen just once. This entry belongs to a study of blood T cell repertoires in COVID-19. Across the whole study: PBMCs, B-cell-depleted T cells, or T cells provided the cDNA or gDNA that made up the material.

The CDR3 sequence is 15 residues long. V was cut by 0 bases and J by 0 bases, with 6 bases left in between. The germline V gene encodes CDR1 MNHEY and CDR2 SMNVEV (reference sequence). The sequencing input was peripheral blood. The clonotype originates from a woman aged 30 to 39 with acute or convalescent COVID-19. This chain uses TRBV27 with TRBJ2-1; no clear D gene. CDR3 in DNA: TGTGCCAGCAGTTTATCTTGGAGCTCCTACAATGAGCAGTTCTTC. Translating it yields CASSLSWSSYNEQFF.